These T cell receptor beta chains were read from a single sample in a study of technical replicates of blood from a handful of donors. Libraries were prepared by immunoSEQ multiplex PCR; TCRdb keeps only in-frame clonotypes and omits some of them. The profile covers tens of thousands of clones, with 75% to 95% appearing a single time and 0.27% taken by the ten largest. Specimen: T cells isolated from PBMCs. These receptor sequences come from a human donor in good health. Each CDR3 is given with its conserved first and last residue. The order of the fields is J gene, V gene, clone size, CDR3 protein. Some rows mark clone size as missing; the rest say once, few, many or name a class of expanded clone.

J gene: TRBJ2-7; V gene: TRBV5-6; clone size: once; CDR3 protein: CASSREGLAGYEQYF
J gene: TRBJ1-5; V gene: TRBV27; clone size: NA; CDR3 protein: CASSLDRVRPQHF
J gene: TRBJ2-7; V gene: TRBV7-9; clone size: NA; CDR3 protein: CASNLLEGEQYF
J gene: TRBJ2-1; V gene: TRBV6-6; clone size: NA; CDR3 protein: CASGQGAYNEQFF
J gene: TRBJ2-7; V gene: TRBV14; clone size: NA; CDR3 protein: CASSQGRTGSYEQYF
J gene: TRBJ2-5; V gene: TRBV6-1; clone size: NA; CDR3 protein: CASSGGQGAQETQYF
J gene: TRBJ2-3; V gene: TRBV5-1; clone size: NA; CDR3 protein: CASYDGSTDTQYF
J gene: TRBJ1-4; V gene: TRBV19; clone size: NA; CDR3 protein: CASSIDKGRINEKLFF
J gene: TRBJ2-1; V gene: TRBV7-6; clone size: NA; CDR3 protein: CASSLRNRDRVPNEQFF
J gene: TRBJ2-3; V gene: TRBV6-1; clone size: NA; CDR3 protein: CASRALLSTDTQYF
J gene: TRBJ1-1; V gene: TRBV7-2; clone size: NA; CDR3 protein: CASSGRHRFNTEAFF
J gene: TRBJ1-5; V gene: TRBV23-1; clone size: NA; CDR3 protein: CASSQARGDQPQHF
J gene: TRBJ1-6; V gene: TRBV12-5; clone size: NA; CDR3 protein: CASGSPDSLNSPLHF
J gene: TRBJ2-5; V gene: TRBV19; clone size: few; CDR3 protein: CASSTGGRETQYF
J gene: TRBJ2-7; V gene: TRBV5-1; clone size: NA; CDR3 protein: CASSLKQGEAVW
J gene: TRBJ2-2; V gene: TRBV10-3; clone size: once; CDR3 protein: CAIRTGVVGTGELFF
J gene: TRBJ1-5; V gene: TRBV6-1; clone size: NA; CDR3 protein: CASSEASRNQPQHF
J gene: TRBJ2-1; V gene: TRBV6-1; clone size: NA; CDR3 protein: CASSELPQGSFF
J gene: TRBJ2-1; V gene: TRBV15; clone size: NA; CDR3 protein: CATSRQAAGSYNEQFF
J gene: TRBJ2-3; V gene: TRBV6-5; clone size: NA; CDR3 protein: CASSYWLAGGPDTQYF
J gene: TRBJ1-4; V gene: TRBV13; clone size: NA; CDR3 protein: CASSSTGKGNEKLFF